A selection of T cell receptor beta chains follows, all from one sample in a study of T cell responses to AZD1222 COVID-19 vaccine. Produced via immunoSEQ multiplex PCR; TCRdb's table is partial and in-frame only. The repertoire holds about 110,000 clones, with approximately 86% as singletons. Sequences were derived from peripheral blood, sampled on day 0 of MenACWY control vaccination. These receptors all come from an adult in good health. CDR3s leave out the opening cysteine and the closing phenylalanine or tryptophan.

CDR3aa	j_gene	v_gene
ASSLETGINEKLF	TRBJ1-4	TRBV7-9
ASSVSPVGDTQY	TRBJ2-3	TRBV9
ASSRGMRGLSSQY	TRBJ2-7	TRBV5-8
ASSLDFSMEEQF	TRBJ2-1	TRBV7-2
ASSFGSPYGYT	TRBJ1-2	TRBV12-3/TRBV12-4
ASDRYKRYMNTEAF	TRBJ1-1	TRBV21-1
ASSEQGHSQPQH	TRBJ1-5	TRBV25-1
ASSLLFRGARYNEQF	TRBJ2-1	TRBV5-5
ASSESDSVFYNSPLH	TRBJ1-6	TRBV2
ASSATGGATNEKLF	TRBJ1-4	TRBV14
ASSYGESYGYT	TRBJ1-2	TRBV6-2/TRBV6-3
ATSETGGTGELF	TRBJ2-2	TRBV24-1
ASSQGLLGKQETQY	TRBJ2-5	TRBV14
ASRVSGSSYNEQF	TRBJ2-1	TRBV3-1/TRBV3-2
ASSMSSGGYNEQF	TRBJ2-1	TRBV19
ASSQVTGGSGQPQH	TRBJ1-5	TRBV4-1
ASSYHQGSSYEQY	TRBJ2-7	TRBV7-6
ASQPNRGSNQETQY	TRBJ2-5	TRBV19
ASSPGVTGELF	TRBJ2-2	TRBV4-1
ASSRIGNQPQH	TRBJ1-5	TRBV19
ASSQKGGAEAF	TRBJ1-1	TRBV3-1/TRBV3-2
ASSLQENTEAF	TRBJ1-1	TRBV5-1
ASSRDGDYGYT	TRBJ1-2	TRBV27
ASSLGTGELF	TRBJ2-2	TRBV28
ASSGGPLRETQY	TRBJ2-5	TRBV2
ASSTYLNTEAF	TRBJ1-1	TRBV7-2
ATSDSLGTQY	TRBJ2-5	TRBV24-1
ATSDTFGAETQY	TRBJ2-5	TRBV24-1
ASRLAGGPGQETQY	TRBJ2-5	TRBV19
ASSSQVGTSIALQY	TRBJ2-4	TRBV7-2
ASRVRGPDTEAF	TRBJ1-1	TRBV6-6
ASSLGAGGAQSGYT	TRBJ1-2	TRBV7-6
SVTPGGNYGYT	TRBJ1-2	TRBV29-1
ASSQGSTSNTGELF	TRBJ2-2	TRBV4-2